This T cell receptor beta chain emerged from a study of CD8 T cells in ankylosing spondylitis. Study results and limitations: In reactive arthritis synovial fluid and blood, some motif variants had been reported before.

Comment on this clonotype: Its cognate antigen is unknown.

TCRdb reprocessed the 5' RACE reads via MiXCR and lists one record per CDR3 protein. This table has about 190,000 distinct CDR3 sequences, roughly 13% appearing once. The germline V and J ends were trimmed by 1 base and 11 bases, with 18 bases remaining between them. The germline gives CDR1 SGHAT, CDR2 FQNNGV. The CDR3 totals 15 residues. The sequenced material came from blood, either unsorted or a sorted T cell fraction (not recorded which). The TCR sequence derives from a female donor with ankylosing spondylitis or in good health (not recorded which). J is TRBJ2-1 and V is TRBV11-2; a weak D match, TRBD1 (5 bases). The CDR3 bases are TGTGCCAGCAGCTTAGGCCGACAGACAACAATGAAGCAGTTCTTC. Translation gives CASSLGRQTTMKQFF. The full variable domain, in which reference TRBV11-2 and TRBJ2-1 provide the parts outside the CDR3, is EAGVAQSPRYKIIEKRQSVAFWCNPISGHATLYWYQQILGQGPKLLIQFQNNGVVDDSQLPKDRFSAERLKGVDSTLKIQPAKLEDSAVYLCASSLGRQTTMKQFFGPGTRLTVL.